These T cell receptor beta chains were read from a single sample in a study of regulatory T cells in long-lasting Graves disease. TCRdb recomputed calls from the multiplex PCR reads with MiXCR, one row per CDR3 protein. The table lists 400,000 to 550,000 distinct CDR3 sequences, more than 13% of them singletons. The sample was also reused in another study, on T cells in Graves' hyperthyroidism and ophthalmopathy.

The material sequenced was peripheral blood mononuclear cells (PBMCs), taken at new diagnosis, from a patient treated with antithyroid drugs. The receptors shown here come from a woman aged 30 to 39 with Graves disease. CDR3s include the opening cysteine and the closing phenylalanine or tryptophan. The D gene is left open where the match is weak. Rows give clone size only sometimes, using once, few, many, or a class for an expanded clone.

TRBD1,TRBV5-1,.,TRBJ2-6,TGCGCCAGCAGCTACCGGGACAGGGGCTCCTCTGGGGCCAACGTCCTGACTTTC,CASSYRDRGSSGANVLTF
.,TRBV2,many,TRBJ1-2,TGTGCCAGCAGGGCCGACAGCGGTACTCTTGCTAACTATGGCTACACCTTC,CASRADSGTLANYGYTF
.,TRBV27,many,TRBJ1-1,TGTGCCAGCAGTTGGGTCATGAACACTGAAGCTTTCTTT,CASSWVMNTEAFF
TRBD1,TRBV9,many,TRBJ1-1,TGTGCCAGCAGCGTAGAGGGACAGGGGGTCACTGAAGCTTTCTTT,CASSVEGQGVTEAFF
.,TRBV10-3,.,TRBJ2-2,TGTGCCATCAGTGATGTTCAGTTGGAGCTGTTTTTT,CAISDVQLELFF
.,TRBV7-3,.,TRBJ2-2,TGTGCCAGCAGCGAACCGCCCGGGGAGCTGTTTTTT,CASSEPPGELFF
.,TRBV3-1,many,TRBJ1-1,TGTGCCAGCAGCCCAGACAGGTTGAACACTGAAGCTTTCTTT,CASSPDRLNTEAFF
.,TRBV6-1,many,TRBJ2-1,TGTGCCAGCGCAACCTACAATGAGCAGTTCTTC,CASATYNEQFF
.,TRBV29-1,few,TRBJ2-1,TGCAGCGTTGTGGGGGGAGGGGGGTACAATGAGCAGTTCTTC,CSVVGGGGYNEQFF
.,TRBV24-1,.,TRBJ2-3,TGTGCCACCGGTGCCGGGTCCGTATCGAGCAGGAGTTCGACAGATACGCAGTATTTT,CATGAGSVSSRSSTDTQYF
TRBD1,TRBV10-3,many,TRBJ2-3,TGTGCCACGCAGACAGGGGTGACAGATACGCAGTATTTT,CATQTGVTDTQYF
.,TRBV12-3/TRBV12-4,.,TRBJ1-1,TGTGCCACCCAACTTATAGGCACTGAAGCTTTCTTT,CATQLIGTEAFF
TRBD1,TRBV10-3,few,TRBJ2-1,TGTGCCACCAGGACAGGGGGCGATGAGCAGTTCTTC,CATRTGGDEQFF
.,TRBV30,.,TRBJ1-5,TGTGCCTGGAGGGGGGGGACAAATCAGCCCCAGCATTTT,CAWRGGTNQPQHF
TRBD1,TRBV24-1,once,TRBJ2-1,TGTGCCACCAGTGATTTGCCCGGGACAGGTAAAACGGGTGAGCAGTTCTTC,CATSDLPGTGKTGEQFF
.,TRBV7-2,.,TRBJ2-7,TGTGCCAGCAGCTTTGGTCCTGGGCAACCCTACGAGCAGTACTTC,CASSFGPGQPYEQYF
TRBD2,TRBV6-1,.,TRBJ2-7,TGTGCCAGCAGAAGCCGGACTAGCCTGATCTCCTACGAGCAGTACTTC,CASRSRTSLISYEQYF
.,TRBV15,many,TRBJ2-1,TGTGCCACCAGCAGAGAGGGAGTTACGGACATGGGAAACAATGAGCAGTTCTTC,CATSREGVTDMGNNEQFF
.,TRBV13,many,TRBJ2-7,TGTGCCAGCAGCTCTGGCCCCCCTGAACCTAGGGGGCAGTACTTC,CASSSGPPEPRGQYF
.,TRBV4-1,few,TRBJ2-7,TGCGCCAGCAGCCTCCGACAGGAGCTCTACGAGCAGTACTTC,CASSLRQELYEQYF
.,TRBV2,many,TRBJ1-1,TGTGCCAGCAGGGAGGGGGGTTTGATCACTGAAGCTTTCTTT,CASREGGLITEAFF
TRBD2,TRBV6-1,many,TRBJ2-1,TGTGCCAGCAGGCTAGCGGCCTACAATGAGCAGTTCTTC,CASRLAAYNEQFF
.,TRBV12-3/TRBV12-4,many,TRBJ1-1,TGTGCCAGCAGTGCAGGGGCTACCAACACTGAAGCTTTCTTT,CASSAGATNTEAFF
TRBD2,TRBV7-3,many,TRBJ2-3,TGTGCCAGCAGCGCCACTAGCGGCGGCGGGAGTACGCAGTATTTT,CASSATSGGGSTQYF
TRBD2,TRBV3-1,many,TRBJ2-3,TGTGCCAGCAGCCAACCGGGAGGCGGGCAGTATTTT,CASSQPGGGQYF
.,TRBV7-9,many,TRBJ2-3,TGTGCCAGCAGCTTTGGGACATGGTCAGATACGCAGTATTTT,CASSFGTWSDTQYF
.,TRBV29-1,.,TRBJ2-2,TGCAGCGTTTGGGAAACTATCGCCGGGGAGCTGTTTTTT,CSVWETIAGELFF
.,TRBV12-3/TRBV12-4,many,TRBJ2-6,TGTGCCAGCAGTTTCGGACAGGGAGGGCCCTCTGGGGCCAACGTCCTGACTTTC,CASSFGQGGPSGANVLTF
.,TRBV29-1,few,TRBJ2-7,TGCAGCGTTTTCACGGACAGCTCCTACGAGCAGTACTTC,CSVFTDSSYEQYF
TRBD1,TRBV20-1,.,TRBJ1-2,TGCAGTGCTAGGAACCAGGGGGACTATGGCTACACCTTC,CSARNQGDYGYTF
TRBD2,TRBV2,many,TRBJ2-4,TGTGCCAGTTTAGCGGGAGTTGGGAACATTCAGTACTTC,CASLAGVGNIQYF
TRBD2,TRBV10-3,many,TRBJ2-1,TGTGCCATCAGTGAGCCCGGACTAGCGGGAGGAAATGAGCAGTTCTTC,CAISEPGLAGGNEQFF
TRBD2,TRBV7-6,.,TRBJ2-2,TGTGCCAGCAGCTTAGACGCTGGAAGCGGGATGGGTTTGGACACCGGGGAGCTGTTTTTT,CASSLDAGSGMGLDTGELFF
.,TRBV29-1,few,TRBJ2-7,TGCAGCGTTCTTAGCGCCTACGAGCAGTACTTC,CSVLSAYEQYF